This TCR beta chain was sequenced for a study of blood T cell repertoires in COVID-19. In germline, CDR1 is SGHDN, CDR2 FVKESK. CDR3 length: 15 amino acids. Between the trimmed V and J ends, which lost 1 base and 3 bases, there was a span of 11 bases. Clones were sequenced by immunoSEQ multiplex PCR, and TCRdb holds only the in-frame ones, with some missing. Of approximately 130,000 clones listed, roughly 86% are singletons. Sequencing was done on a sample of peripheral blood. The receptor was derived from a woman between 50 and 59 years old who had recovered from COVID-19. J is TRBJ2-3 and V is TRBV14; D gene uncertain. The CDR3 is CASSQGFLNTDTQYF. The CDR3 coding sequence is TGTGCCAGCAGCCAAGGTTTCCTTAATACAGATACGCAGTATTTT.